The clone carrying this T cell receptor beta chain was picked up a small number of times. Its antigen remains unidentified. The primer mix had 60 Vbeta and 13 Jbeta primers. Only in-frame clones appear in the TCRdb table, and some are missing; sequencing was by immunoSEQ multiplex PCR. Of roughly 100,000 clones in the sample, around 80% were seen once. The record originates from a study of cytomegalovirus exposure and HLA in healthy donors. Across the study: Earlier sequencing of around 190 million T cells yielded approximately 120 million unique TCR beta sequences. From donors who were HLA-typed, an early data release held around 85 million unique TCRs.

Findings and caveats of the study: High sensitivity and specificity were reportedly achieved when the classifier diagnosed cytomegalovirus status. DRB1 showed the most TCR associations and HLA-C the fewest in a later analysis, as rates varied by HLA locus.

Sequencing was performed on PBMCs. This TCR was sampled from a man aged 30-40 years in good health and CMV-seronegative.

The CDR3 coding sequence is TGTGCCAGCAAGACTCAGGGGGCAGGTACTGAAGCTTTCTTT. As protein: CASKTQGAGTEAFF. The rearrangement uses TRBV19 and TRBJ1-1, with 8 nucleotides matching TRBD1. The CDR3 extends over 14 amino acids. Germline values: CDR1 LNHDA, CDR2 SQIVND (reference sequence). The V gene end was trimmed by 9 bases and the J gene end by 5 bases; junction bases not matched to a gene: 11.